The TCR beta chain described here comes from a study of blood T cell repertoires in COVID-19 (dated by TCRdb to 2020 to 2021). Describing the broader study: Collaborator samples came from the United States, Italy and Spain and covered acute and convalescent phases of COVID-19. Samples were obtained from the ongoing ImmuneRACE study (first 160 participants) and from 1,254 subjects provided by 6 global collaborators. The repertoires were released in a freely available public database meant as a resource for research on the immune response to SARS-CoV-2. Sample metadata almost always included a de-identified subject ID, COVID-19 status, age in years and sex. The dataset comprised deeply sampled blood TCRbeta repertoires from subjects exposed to, actively infected with, or recovered from COVID-19. Where available, HLA class I and class II types were obtained from metadata supplied by the sample provider rather than from assay-based typing. The prospective study material was composed of cDNA or gDNA derived from T cells, B-cell-depleted T cells, or PBMCs. General study outcomes and caveats: The quantity of clinical and demographic metadata differed by source and by participant and was supplied without curation.

In the prospective study, participants were about 18 to 89 years old, resided in 24 geographic areas of the United States, and were enrolled through a virtual design. To assign participants to cohorts, the prospective study relied on clinical history that participants themselves reported in a screening survey and a study questionnaire. Recovered participants in ImmuneRACE Cohort 3 were defined by two consecutive negative NP/OP PCR tests, clearance by a healthcare professional, or resolution of symptoms. In the prospective study, whole blood, serum and a nasopharyngeal or oropharyngeal swab were collected from each participant by mobile phlebotomists. Participants in the prospective study had the option to provide additional blood draws and questionnaires over a roughly two-month period. Blood samples from the prospective study were shipped frozen or at room temperature prior to DNA extraction.

TCRbeta CDR3 regions were amplified from genomic DNA using the immunoSEQ Assay, a bias-controlled multiplex PCR. The authors' pipeline ran thus. Nucleated cell counts per sample were estimated from amplification of reference gene primers within the assay. Sequence reads were collapsed and filtered to measure the absolute abundance of every unique TCRbeta CDR3 rearrangement. For each sample, productive Simpson clonality was calculated as the square root of Simpson's diversity index over productive rearrangements. Imported from immuneACCESS, the table was reduced by TCRdb to in-frame sequences with V and J called. These copies leave out some clones; in studies compared against another copy, an unresolved V gene accounts for under half, and the cause of the remainder is not known. The V and J calls and clone size are taken from that table; D and trimming were inferred from the DNA. This sample holds a few hundred thousand clones; roughly 88% were observed only once. The ten biggest clones cover around 2.1% of the sample.

On this clone itself: Its recognized antigen is unknown. Nothing much larger sits one base from this clone, and base qualities are not available. The same CDR3 also results from other DNA sequences found in this sample.

This TCR came from a man younger than 45 who had recovered from COVID-19. The material sequenced was PBMCs or T cells enriched from blood (not recorded which).

CDR3 loop: CASSLDLGGEQYF. The nucleotides are TGTGCCAGCAGCTTAGATCTTGGGGGGGAGCAGTACTTC. Here the chain combines TRBV11-2 and TRBJ2-7; the D gene is perhaps TRBD2, from 6 matching bases. The V end loses 0 bases and the J end loses 7 bases, and a stretch of 10 bases separates them. For CDR1 and CDR2, the germline V gene lists SGHAT and FQNNGV. Taken from cysteine to phenylalanine, the CDR3 has 13 residues. Only the CDR3 DNA stays, 39 bases, in frame from base 1.